Each of the 2 T cell receptor beta chains below was sequenced from the same sample in a study of blood T cell repertoires in COVID-19. Assay used: immunoSEQ multiplex PCR; TCRdb lists only in-frame clones, some missing. The repertoire has about 78,000 clones, 86% of them found once; the top ten carry about 5%. Source material: peripheral blood. The origin of the receptors is a man in his fifties or sixties with active or convalescent COVID-19.

The chain has TRBV20-1 and TRBJ1-2, with D unclear. This CDR3 has 11 amino acids. V lost 4 bases, J lost 8 bases, and 11 bases lay in between. Looked up from germline, CDR1 is DFQATT and CDR2 is SNEGSKA (reference sequence). As DNA, the CDR3 is TGCAGTGCTACTGGACTCGAGGGCTACACCTTC. Translating gives CSATGLEGYTF.

This chain links TRBV10-3 with TRBJ2-5; TRBD2 aligns across 7 bases. Germline values: CDR1 ENHRY, CDR2 SYGVKD. The CDR3 loop spans 15 amino acids. After removal of 3 bases from V and 4 bases from J, the junction contained 8 bases not matched to a gene. CDR3 coding DNA: TGTGCCATCAGTGATCAGGGAGGGAGGACAGAGACCCAGTACTTC. Its protein is CAISDQGGRTETQYF.